This entry concerns a single T cell receptor (beta chain). Its antigen has not been determined. No much larger clone is present one base from it, and per-base qualities are unavailable. Receptor libraries were prepared by the immunoSEQ multiplex PCR assay. For the multiplex PCR, a mixture combining 60 forward primers for TCR Vbeta segments and 13 reverse primers for TCR Jbeta segments was used. The CDR3 region of rearranged TCR beta genes was amplified from genomic DNA with a multiplex PCR assay. The Illumina HiSeq System was used to sequence the amplified TCR beta libraries as 87-base-pair reads. As for the authors' bioinformatics: Across the roughly 640 repertoires, a later analysis counted 60 million to 90 million unique TCR beta chains, 9.5 million to 12 million of which were shared by at least two donors. To remove PCR and sequencing errors, raw reads were error-corrected and collapsed into unique sequences using a nearest-neighbor algorithm that merged closely related sequences. To assign V, D and J gene segments, CDR3 sequences were aligned to IMGT reference sequences. For a sequence to be retained, a match of at least six nucleotides was required to both a V gene segment and a J gene segment. Rearrangements were called productive when the CDR3 lacked stop codons and stayed in frame with V and J; all others were non-productive. CDR3 was defined by IMGT convention, running from the second conserved V-encoded cysteine to the conserved J-encoded phenylalanine. In an earlier analysis of more than 550 of the donors, sequences lacking an unambiguous match to a single V gene segment were excluded. An earlier analysis of several hundred of the donors classified V segments as functional when productive rearrangements were above 56.7% and as segregating when the standard deviation between donors was above 5%. A statistical classification framework was built for diagnosing cytomegalovirus status from the catalog of TCR beta chain sequences. In a later analysis, TCR nucleotide sequences were compared against IMGT/GENE-DB human TR gene sequences so that V and J genes could be assigned. In a later analysis, CDR3 sequences and most-parsimonious VDJ recombination scenarios were assigned using the TCRdist pipeline. In a later analysis, each TCR beta chain was defined by its CDR3 amino acid sequence together with its V-gene family, and reads without a unique V-gene family were excluded. A later analysis removed several hundred highly shared, low-generation-probability nucleotide sequences to deal with suspected cross-contamination and a sequencing artifact. In a later analysis, a clonal expansion index was calculated for each public chain from normalized within-repertoire ranks of inferred template counts. Generation probabilities in a later analysis came from a VDJ recombination model fitted to out-of-frame rearrangements, and those results were checked against IGoR. In a later analysis, TCR-TCR, TCR-HLA and TCR-CMV co-occurrence was scored with hypergeometric tests, and a repertoire-size bias correction was applied to TCR pairs. To estimate false discovery rates, a later analysis permuted the HLA or CMV assignments 20 times. In a later analysis, co-occurring TCRs were grouped with DBSCAN, and TCRdist sequence similarity was added when clustering was performed within HLA-allele-positive subsets. Repertoires with fewer than 30,000 or more than 120,000 public chains were left out of co-occurrence clustering, as were a few repertoires with anomalous nucleotide sharing. Sourced from immuneACCESS, this table was stored by TCRdb with only in-frame sequences that have V and J called. A share of the clones is absent; for the studies checked, an unresolved V gene accounts for under half, and the remainder has no known explanation. The DNA gave D and trimming, while V, J and clone size come from that table. The sample contains approximately 140,000 clones, around 90% of them found a single time. Of the sample, around 0.54% is held by the ten largest clones.

This sample was taken from a study of cytomegalovirus exposure and HLA in healthy donors (dated by TCRdb to 2016 to 2017). Regarding the complete study: An earlier analysis of several hundred of the donors reported roughly 300 Gb of sequence data and some 120 million unique TCR beta sequences from about 179 million T cells. To predict cytomegalovirus infection status, the study combined high-throughput TCR immunosequencing, statistical association of individual TCRs with disease status, and machine learning. The aim of the study was to test whether cataloging public T cell receptors could identify signatures of past pathogen exposure. The number of typed donors differed by locus: roughly 629-640 for A, B, C, DRB1 and DQB1; some 540 for DQA1; about 600 for DPA1; and about 450 for DPB1. Roughly 5 DR-DQ haplotypes were treated as single units for association and clustering because of strong linkage in the cohort. In an earlier analysis of several hundred of the donors, high-throughput TCR beta sequencing was used to judge whether each TCR beta V gene segment behaved as functional or pseudogenic. In addition to the first cohort of 666 subjects, a separate validation cohort of 120 different subjects was used. Both class I and class II loci were covered by HLA typing, at four-digit resolution. Alongside the repertoire data, information on donor age, sex, ethnicity and CMV serostatus was compiled. An early release covering 500 to 750 HLA-typed donors comprised roughly 300 gigabases of sequencing data and roughly 86 million unique TCR sequences. The genetic ancestry cluster associated with self-reported Caucasian donors included 81% of the 300 to 400 genotyped donors. Genome-wide SNP genotypes for about 60% of the 666 donors were used in a later genetic analysis, which treated that subset as a discovery cohort. Rather than drawing on any new phenotypic data, the later analysis identified candidate immune exposures from TCR beta sequences and the way those sequences occurred across donors. All discovery cohort repertoires had been generated using a single sequencing platform. Among almost 400 genotyped donors of the cohort, an average of approximately 250,000 unique TCR beta nucleotide sequences were sequenced per donor, around 18% of them non-productive. The study profiled the T cell repertoires of about 720 subjects by immunosequencing and related them to cytomegalovirus serostatus. A later analysis re-analyzed previously published TCR beta repertoires from about 730 donors and added high-resolution HLA genotyping to study TCR occurrence patterns.

The study at large found these results: V-gene and J-gene trimming of TCR beta chains was associated with a missense DCLRE1C variant in a later genetic analysis, and the association was replicated in an independent cohort. In both the original and validation cohorts, the classifier was reported to diagnose cytomegalovirus status with high specificity and sensitivity. Most CMV-associated TCR beta chains appeared to be HLA-restricted in a later analysis, and the HLA associations seemed to be driven largely by CMV exposure. In this cohort, only TCR beta chains were sequenced, and detectable features were limited by the absence of alpha or paired-chain data. Sequencing depth was assumed to be roughly uniform across donors in the presence/absence analyses, though that assumption may not hold. A later analysis found that TCR association rates varied across HLA loci, with DRB1 alleles showing the most associated TCRs and HLA-C alleles the fewest. In a later analysis, around 17,000 TCR beta sequences were associated with specific HLA alleles at a false discovery rate of 0.05. CMV serostatus was the only immune exposure information available for the cohort. A group of highly shared sequence variants was considered likely to be a technical artifact of the sequencing pipeline. An earlier analysis of roughly 570 of the donors showed that most TCR beta V segments appeared in productive rearrangements either about 90% or about 30% of the time, which broadly matched IMGT annotations. According to a later genetic analysis, donors in an Asian-associated ancestry cluster had fewer N-insertions in productive TCRs than the approximately 670-donor mean. Some IMGT-functional V segments, including TRBV6-2 and TRBV6-3, could not be distinguished by the 87-base-pair reads and were therefore excluded. Several of the top co-occurrence clusters appeared to be linked to parvovirus B19, influenza, CMV and Epstein-Barr virus, according to a later analysis. A further reported finding was that TCR beta sequences accurately predicted the HLA-A and HLA-B alleles for most subjects in the first cohort. A few of the identified cytomegalovirus-associated TCR beta chains were confirmed in vitro to be specific for cytomegalovirus antigens. According to the authors, the approach could potentially be generalized to other disease states and immunological phenotypes. HLA typing was unavailable for some donors at each locus, so association tests used only the typed subset. Over 15 rarely observed V segments, including chromosome 9 orphons, were excluded from the earlier analysis of some 590 of the donors because counts were too low. The study listed 150 to 200 TCR beta chains as associated with cytomegalovirus. When HLA alleles, especially DR and DQ, strongly co-occurred, attributing TCR associations to individual alleles was difficult. While some public TCRs were present in many individuals, most TCR sequences turned up only very rarely across donors. Correlated functional status among segregating V segments might reflect linkage disequilibrium, but an unknown experimental factor could not be ruled out. In a later analysis, HLA-associated TCR beta chains showed more clonal expansion and lower generation probabilities than non-associated chains that were equally common.

The cohort comprised some 680 healthy bone marrow donors. All cohort members were sampled while nominally healthy, although unrecorded immune exposures were likely present. The donor tested CMV seronegative, placing the donor among the roughly 340 seronegative members of the cohort. Every donor gave a peripheral blood sample, and the peripheral blood mononuclear cells from that sample were used for TCR beta sequencing. Genomic DNA was extracted from the blood cell samples with the Qiagen DNeasy Blood Extraction Kit. From its cysteine to its phenylalanine, the CDR3 spans 15 amino acids. The entry retains the CDR3 DNA only, 45 bases that are in frame from base 1. In the germline V gene, CDR1 corresponds to MRHNA and CDR2 to SNTAGT. V is cut back by 2 bases and J by 9 bases, with 7 bases in the junction unmatched.

What was sequenced was PBMCs. The receptor comes from a woman in her thirties or forties in good health and CMV-seronegative. The rearranged chain carries TRBV6-4 and TRBJ2-3; the central 11 bases match TRBD2. DNA sequence: TGTGCCAGCAGTGACGAGTCTAGCGGGAGGATCACGCAGTATTTT. This codes for CASSDESSGRITQYF.